These 19 T cell receptor beta chains were all obtained from the same sample, sequenced in a study of cytomegalovirus exposure and HLA in healthy donors. A multiplex PCR was run with 60 Vbeta primers and 13 Jbeta primers. The method was immunoSEQ multiplex PCR; TCRdb's version includes in-frame clones alone and lacks a portion of them. The listing contains 100,000 to 150,000 clones. Source material: PBMCs. These receptors originate from a woman aged 40 to 50 in good health and CMV-seronegative.

Notes on this clone: Distinct nucleotide sequences in the sample also encode this CDR3. J is TRBJ1-2 and V is TRBV28, with 9 positions matching TRBD1. After removal of 3 bases from V and 0 bases from J, the junction contained 2 bases not matched to a gene. The length of the CDR3 is 15 residues. Germline V lookup: CDR1 MDHEN, CDR2 SYDVKM. The CDR3, as DNA: TGTGCCAGCAGTTTCAGGGACAGGGCTAACTATGGCTACACCTTC. This sequence encodes CASSFRDRANYGYTF.

As to this clone: Other DNA sequences in the sample encode the same CDR3. V is TRBV11-2 and J is TRBJ1-1; TRBD1 is a possible D gene (6 bases). Per the germline V gene, CDR1 is SGHAT and CDR2 is FQNNGV. This CDR3 has 13 residues. The V end was cut by 4 bases, the J end by 1 base, with 7 bases between. The CDR3 DNA reads TGTGCCAGCAGCTCACAGGGGAACACTGAAGCTTTCTTT. Translating gives CASSSQGNTEAFF.

The chain combines TRBV5-5 with TRBJ2-5; tentative D call: TRBD1 (6 bases). CDR1 is SGHKS and CDR2 is YYEKEE in the germline V gene (reference sequence). V lost 0 bases to trimming and J lost 4 bases, with 10 bases between them. This CDR3 has 14 amino acids. CDR3 DNA sequence: TGTGCCAGCAGCTTGGGACAGGTGTCAGAGACCCAGTACTTC. Translated, it gives CASSLGQVSETQYF.

This sequence joins TRBV9 and TRBJ1-4; the D is unclear. The CDR3 length is 14 residues. CDR1 is SGDLS and CDR2 is YYNGEE in the germline V gene. V lost 3 bases, J lost 0 bases, and 6 bases lay in between. CDR3 residues: CASSGAATNEKLFF. The CDR3 region has the DNA TGTGCCAGCAGCGGAGCCGCAACTAATGAAAAACTGTTTTTT.

The chain employs TRBV6-1 and TRBJ1-5; TRBD1 agrees at 7 bases. In germline, CDR1 is MNHNS, CDR2 SASEGT. After removal of 6 bases from V and 3 bases from J, the junction contained 5 bases not matched to a gene. CDR3 length: 14 amino acids. The CDR3, as DNA: TGTGCCAGCAGCCTGGGACAGCTCAATCAGCCCCAGCATTTT. This gives the protein CASSLGQLNQPQHF.

The V gene is TRBV7-2, the J gene TRBJ2-5, with a weak D call TRBD2 (5 bases). Deletions cut 1 base from V and 5 bases from J, with 11 bases between. CDR3 length equals 14 residues. The V gene's germline CDR1 is SGHTA and CDR2 FQGNSA. The CDR3 region has the DNA TGTGCCAGCAGCTTAGATTTAGGGAGCGAGACCCAGTACTTC. Translated: CASSLDLGSETQYF. The variable domain in full, completed from reference TRBV7-2 and TRBJ2-5, reads GAGVSQSPSNKVTEKGKDVELRCDPISGHTALYWYRQSLGQGLEFLIYFQGNSAPDKSGLPSDRFSAERTGGSVSTLTIQRTQQEDSAVYLCASSLDLGSETQYFGPGTRLLVL.

The chain carries TRBV4-1 and TRBJ2-3; TRBD1 is a possible D gene (6 bases). The V end lost 3 bases, the J end lost 4 bases, and 11 bases lay between the germline ends. The germline CDR1 and CDR2 sequences are MGHRA and YSYEKL. This CDR3 is 14 amino acids long. The CDR3 spells CASSQVTGSDTQYF. CDR3 nucleotides: TGCGCCAGCAGCCAGGTAACAGGGTCAGATACGCAGTATTTT.

This chain joins TRBV28 and TRBJ1-2; D is possibly TRBD1 (6 bases). This CDR3 spans 15 amino acids. V lost 6 bases, J lost 0 bases, and 14 bases lay in between. The V gene's germline CDR1 is MDHEN and CDR2 SYDVKM. CDR3 protein: CASSLETGANYGYTF. The CDR3 region has the DNA TGTGCCAGCAGCCTTGAGACAGGAGCTAACTATGGCTACACCTTC.

The V gene is TRBV11-2, the J gene TRBJ1-2; D remains ambiguous. CDR1 is SGHAT and CDR2 is FQNNGV in the germline V gene. The CDR3 is made up of 15 amino acids. The V and J ends lost 4 bases and 8 bases respectively, with 20 bases between them. CDR3 sequence: CASSSLSGRVSGYTF. CDR3 DNA sequence: TGTGCCAGCAGCTCCCTTAGTGGGCGTGTAAGCGGCTACACCTTC.

The J gene is TRBJ2-3, the V gene TRBV6-5; the D is unclear. This CDR3 is built from 13 residues. Trimming cost V 0 bases and J 6 bases, with 7 bases left between them. CDR1 is MNHEY, CDR2 SVGAGI, per germline. The CDR3 coding sequence is TGTGCCAGCAGTTACTCGAGTAAGGATACGCAGTATTTT. Residues: CASSYSSKDTQYF.

The chain couples TRBV4-3 to TRBJ2-3; tentatively, D is TRBD1 (5 bases). CDR1 is LGHNA, CDR2 YSLEER, per germline. This CDR3 is 18 amino acids long. The V end lost 0 bases, the J end lost 4 bases, and 20 bases lay between the germline ends. The CDR3 region has the DNA TGCGCCAGCAGCCAAGATTCCCACCGTAAGGGGCTACCAGATACGCAGTATTTT. Translated, it gives CASSQDSHRKGLPDTQYF.

The chain's CDR3 is CASSEATRDTEAFF. The CDR3 region has the DNA TGTGCCAGCAGTGAAGCGACAAGAGACACTGAAGCTTTCTTT. The rearrangement links TRBV6-1 to TRBJ1-1; D not certain. Trimming cost V 0 bases and J 3 bases, with 8 bases left between them. Germline V gene lookup returns CDR1 MNHNS and CDR2 SASEGT. This CDR3 is built from 14 residues.

The rearrangement joins TRBV7-9 to TRBJ2-7; D remains ambiguous. V was shortened by 7 bases and J by 1 base, with 11 bases between the two germline ends. Germline assignment: CDR1 SEHNR and CDR2 FQNEAQ (reference sequence). CDR3 length equals 13 residues. The CDR3 spells CASTGSFSYEQYF. CDR3 DNA sequence: TGTGCCAGCACCGGGTCTTTTTCCTACGAGCAGTACTTC.

CDR3 nucleotides: TGTGCCAGCACTCGCCCCGGGGGGCTGAACTATGGCTACACCTTC. As protein: CASTRPGGLNYGYTF. V usage is TRBV28 and J usage is TRBJ1-2; maybe TRBD1 (6 bases). CDR1 is MDHEN and CDR2 is SYDVKM in the germline V gene. V gave up 7 bases and J gave up 2 bases, with 17 bases separating them. This CDR3 region has 15 residues.

This chain joins TRBV4-3 and TRBJ2-7; possible D gene TRBD1, 6 bases. V dropped 2 bases and J dropped 0 bases, with 14 bases sitting between them. The CDR3 consists of 16 residues. The V gene's germline CDR1 is LGHNA and CDR2 YSLEER. CDR3 residues: CASSQLDRQSSYEQYF. DNA of the CDR3: TGCGCCAGCAGCCAACTGGACAGACAAAGCTCCTACGAGCAGTACTTC.

V usage is TRBV6-6 and J usage is TRBJ1-2; no clear D gene. CDR3 length equals 15 residues. V dropped 0 bases and J dropped 6 bases, with 14 bases sitting between them. CDR1 and CDR2 (germline): MNHNY, SVGAGI (reference sequence). Here the CDR3 DNA reads TGTGCCAGCAGTTACTCGAGTTTCTTTCTCAATGGCTACACCTTC. It is translated as CASSYSSFFLNGYTF.

The chain employs TRBV18 and TRBJ1-4; possibly TRBD1 for D (6 bases). Germline CDR1 KGHSH, CDR2 LQKENI. The V end was cut by 2 bases, the J end by 0 bases, with 22 bases between. This CDR3 is 20 amino acids long. The CDR3 loop is CASSPRAGALLRATNEKLFF. The CDR3 DNA reads as TGTGCCAGCTCACCAAGGGCAGGGGCCTTATTACGAGCAACTAATGAAAAACTGTTTTTT. Full variable domain (outside the CDR3, taken from reference TRBV18 and TRBJ1-4): NAGVMQNPRHLVRRRGQEARLRCSPMKGHSHVYWYRQLPEEGLKFMVYLQKENIIDESGMPKERFSAEFPKEGPSILRIQQVVRGDSAAYFCASSPRAGALLRATNEKLFFGSGTQLSVL.

J is TRBJ1-3 and V is TRBV6-6; maybe TRBD1 (5 bases). Germline lookup yields CDR1 MNHNY and CDR2 SVGAGI (reference sequence). The CDR3 sequence is 13 residues long. V was clipped by 8 bases and J by 1 base, with 9 bases between them. Here the CDR3 DNA reads TGTGCCAGCGGAAGACAGTCTGGAAACACCATATATTTT. As protein: CASGRQSGNTIYF.

J is TRBJ2-5 and V is TRBV9; D is unresolved. Germline CDR1 is SGDLS and CDR2 is YYNGEE. The CDR3 spans 15 residues. The germline V and J ends were trimmed by 0 bases and 3 bases, with 12 bases remaining between them. CDR3 in amino acids: CASSVAPTNKETQYF. The DNA for the CDR3 is TGTGCCAGCAGCGTAGCGCCGACAAATAAAGAGACCCAGTACTTC.